The subject of this entry is one T cell receptor (beta chain). Antigen unknown. This entry comes from a study of Tregs in tolerant kidney transplant recipients. Study findings and constraints: For some patients, primers changed over time, blocking nucleotide-level comparison.

The repertoire was sequenced with immunoSEQ multiplex PCR; TCRdb's copy has only in-frame clones and lacks some. This table has about 83,000 clones, 95% to 98% appearing once. The CDR3 sequence is 17 residues long. Germline CDR1 is SGHVS and CDR2 is FQNEAQ. V gave up 1 base and J gave up 6 bases; unmatched junction bases: 14. The material sequenced was CD4+ T cells from blood, taken before the transplant. J is TRBJ2-7 and V is TRBV7-8; TRBD1 matches 8 bases. This clonotype was obtained from a human donor who received a combined kidney and bone marrow transplant. The CDR3 reads CASSLVPQGAPRREQYF. The CDR3, as DNA: TGTGCCAGCAGCTTAGTCCCCCAGGGGGCTCCACGCCGCGAGCAGTACTTC.